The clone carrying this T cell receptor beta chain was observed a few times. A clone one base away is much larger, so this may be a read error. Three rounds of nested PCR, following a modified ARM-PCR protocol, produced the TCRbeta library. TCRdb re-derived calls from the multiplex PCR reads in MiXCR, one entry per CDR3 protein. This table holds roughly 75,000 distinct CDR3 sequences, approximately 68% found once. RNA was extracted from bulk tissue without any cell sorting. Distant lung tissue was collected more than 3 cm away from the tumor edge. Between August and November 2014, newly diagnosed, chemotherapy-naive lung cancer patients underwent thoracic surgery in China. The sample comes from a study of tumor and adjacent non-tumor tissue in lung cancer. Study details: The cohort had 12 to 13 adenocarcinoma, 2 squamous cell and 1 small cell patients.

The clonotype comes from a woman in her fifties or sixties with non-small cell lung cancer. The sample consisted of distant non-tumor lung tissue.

The CDR3, as DNA: TGCAGCGTTGAGACCCCCCATGAGCAGTTCTTC. Its protein product is CSVETPHEQFF. The rearrangement joins TRBV29-1 to TRBJ2-1; no reliable D call. The CDR3 has 11 amino acids. In germline, CDR1 is SQVTM, CDR2 ANQGSEA. With 3 bases removed from V and 8 bases from J, the gap between germline ends came to 8 bases.